The clone carrying this T cell receptor beta chain has a handful of counts. Its matching antigen is unknown. The record originates from a study of T cells in Graves' hyperthyroidism and ophthalmopathy. Amplified TCR beta CDR3 regions derived from RNA transcripts. First-round RT-PCR with HTBI primers amplified the TCR CDR3 region. TCRdb reprocessed the multiplex PCR reads via MiXCR and lists one record per CDR3 protein. The sample shows approximately 510,000 distinct CDR3 sequences, about 46% of them seen only once. General study findings and limits: Blood shared most expanded thyroid clonotypes above 0.001.

Patients having uncontrolled infection, another autoimmune disease, pregnancy or lactation were not included. Clinical symptoms, serum thyroxine and TRAb, thyroid ultrasound and orbital computed tomography together formed the diagnostic basis. This clonotype was obtained from an adult woman with Graves' disease, either hyperthyroidism or ophthalmopathy (not recorded which). The sample comprised peripheral blood or thyroid tissue (not recorded which).

CDR3 coding DNA: TGTGCCAGCAGCCGGACAGGAGCGCGGGGCTACACCTTC. Its protein is CASSRTGARGYTF. V gene TRBV11-2 combines with J gene TRBJ1-2; 7 bases agree with TRBD1. The CDR3 sequence is 13 residues long. Trimming cost V 5 bases and J 8 bases; bases outside gene matches: 8. In germline, CDR1 is SGHAT, CDR2 FQNNGV.